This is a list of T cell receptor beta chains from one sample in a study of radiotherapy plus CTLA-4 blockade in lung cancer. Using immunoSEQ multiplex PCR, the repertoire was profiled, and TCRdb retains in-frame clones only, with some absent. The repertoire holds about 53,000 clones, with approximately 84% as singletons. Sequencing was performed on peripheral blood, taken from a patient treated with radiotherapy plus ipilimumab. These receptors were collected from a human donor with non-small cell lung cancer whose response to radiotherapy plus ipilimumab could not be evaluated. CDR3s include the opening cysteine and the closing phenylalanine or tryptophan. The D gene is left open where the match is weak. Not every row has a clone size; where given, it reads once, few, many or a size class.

CDR3 protein: CASIFTGLAGGEQFF
CDR3 DNA: TGTGCCAGCATTTTTACGGGACTAGCGGGGGGTGAGCAGTTCTTC
V gene: TRBV7-2
D gene: TRBD2
clone size: NA
J gene: TRBJ2-1

CDR3 protein: CSVGGLDTQYF
CDR3 DNA: TGCAGCGTTGGCGGTTTAGATACGCAGTATTTT
V gene: TRBV29-1
D gene: NA
clone size: NA
J gene: TRBJ2-3

CDR3 protein: CASSLAAGGAKNIQYF
CDR3 DNA: TGTGCCAGCAGTTTAGCGGCGGGGGGAGCCAAAAACATTCAGTACTTC
V gene: TRBV28
D gene: TRBD2
clone size: NA
J gene: TRBJ2-4

CDR3 protein: CSVRVAGLNTGELFF
CDR3 DNA: TGCAGCGTTCGAGTAGCGGGATTAAACACCGGGGAGCTGTTTTTT
V gene: TRBV29-1
D gene: TRBD2
clone size: once
J gene: TRBJ2-2

CDR3 protein: CASSPLQRGGWNEQFF
CDR3 DNA: TGTGCCAGCAGCCCTCTCCAACGGGGGGGATGGAATGAGCAGTTCTTC
V gene: TRBV9
D gene: TRBD2
clone size: NA
J gene: TRBJ2-1

CDR3 protein: CASSLGRDNEQFF
CDR3 DNA: TGTGCCAGCAGCTTGGGCAGGGACAATGAGCAGTTCTTC
V gene: TRBV7-3
D gene: NA
clone size: NA
J gene: TRBJ2-1

CDR3 protein: CASRRTGGGYTF
CDR3 DNA: TGTGCCAGCAGGAGAACAGGGGGTGGCTACACCTTC
V gene: TRBV6-8
D gene: TRBD1
clone size: NA
J gene: TRBJ1-2

CDR3 protein: CASGRKGPLVIYGGWYTF
CDR3 DNA: TGTGCCAGCGGACGGAAGGGTCCCCTTGTTATCTATGGAGGTTGGTACACCTTC
V gene: TRBV28
D gene: NA
clone size: NA
J gene: TRBJ1-2

CDR3 protein: CASSMRGTTYNEQFF
CDR3 DNA: TGTGCCAGTAGTATGAGAGGCACAACTTACAATGAGCAGTTCTTC
V gene: TRBV19
D gene: NA
clone size: NA
J gene: TRBJ2-1

CDR3 protein: CASSLEASGRGETQYF
CDR3 DNA: TGTGCCAGCAGCTTAGAGGCTAGCGGGAGGGGGGAGACCCAGTACTTC
V gene: TRBV7-2
D gene: TRBD2
clone size: NA
J gene: TRBJ2-5

CDR3 protein: CASQAGQGRSSTDTQYF
CDR3 DNA: TGTGCCAGCCAAGCGGGGCAGGGAAGGTCTAGCACAGATACGCAGTATTTT
V gene: TRBV2
D gene: TRBD2
clone size: NA
J gene: TRBJ2-3

CDR3 protein: CASSLNQMISGNEQFF
CDR3 DNA: TGTGCCAGCAGCTTAAACCAAATGATCAGCGGGAATGAGCAGTTCTTC
V gene: TRBV7-2
D gene: NA
clone size: NA
J gene: TRBJ2-1

CDR3 protein: CASSLYGGRAQTYEQYF
CDR3 DNA: TGTGCCAGCAGCTTATATGGAGGGAGGGCACAAACCTACGAGCAGTACTTC
V gene: TRBV7-9
D gene: TRBD2
clone size: NA
J gene: TRBJ2-7

CDR3 protein: CASSVATGIQETQYF
CDR3 DNA: TGTGCCAGCAGTGTAGCCACGGGGATCCAAGAGACCCAGTACTTC
V gene: TRBV27
D gene: NA
clone size: NA
J gene: TRBJ2-5

CDR3 protein: CASRSGVYEQYF
CDR3 DNA: TGTGCCAGCAGATCGGGGGTATACGAGCAGTACTTC
V gene: TRBV27
D gene: NA
clone size: NA
J gene: TRBJ2-7

CDR3 protein: CASSLDRDTDTQYF
CDR3 DNA: TGCGCCAGCAGTCTGGACAGGGACACAGATACGCAGTATTTT
V gene: TRBV4-1
D gene: TRBD1
clone size: NA
J gene: TRBJ2-3

CDR3 protein: CASSLKVGGTTNYGYTF
CDR3 DNA: TGTGCCAGCAGTCTAAAGGTTGGGGGCACCACTAACTATGGCTACACCTTC
V gene: TRBV27
D gene: NA
clone size: few
J gene: TRBJ1-2

CDR3 protein: CASSQDPVGSAYNEQFF
CDR3 DNA: TGCGCCAGCAGCCAAGACCCGGTGGGGAGCGCCTACAATGAGCAGTTCTTC
V gene: TRBV4-1
D gene: NA
clone size: NA
J gene: TRBJ2-1

CDR3 protein: CASSQDLGLPSSYEQYF
CDR3 DNA: TGCGCCAGCAGCCAGGATTTAGGACTTCCGAGCTCCTACGAGCAGTACTTC
V gene: TRBV4-3
D gene: NA
clone size: NA
J gene: TRBJ2-7

CDR3 protein: CASNSPGMNTEAFF
CDR3 DNA: TGTGCCAGTAACTCCCCGGGGATGAACACTGAAGCTTTCTTT
V gene: TRBV19
D gene: NA
clone size: NA
J gene: TRBJ1-1

CDR3 protein: CASSTGTHGGGTEAFF
CDR3 DNA: TGTGCCAGCAGTACCGGGACCCATGGGGGCGGCACTGAAGCTTTCTTT
V gene: TRBV5-4
D gene: NA
clone size: NA
J gene: TRBJ1-1

CDR3 protein: CASSQRTQYF
CDR3 DNA: TGTGCCAGCAGCCAGCGTACGCAGTATTTT
V gene: TRBV28
D gene: NA
clone size: NA
J gene: TRBJ2-3

CDR3 protein: CASSLTSGQGYSGNTIYF
CDR3 DNA: TGTGCCAGCAGCTTAACCTCTGGACAGGGGTACTCTGGAAACACCATATATTTT
V gene: TRBV7-2
D gene: TRBD1
clone size: NA
J gene: TRBJ1-3

CDR3 protein: CASASRGVNYGYTF
CDR3 DNA: TGTGCCAGCGCCTCCCGGGGAGTAAACTATGGCTACACCTTC
V gene: TRBV27
D gene: NA
clone size: NA
J gene: TRBJ1-2

CDR3 protein: CASSQRSRDRGPPGTQYF
CDR3 DNA: TGTGCCAGCTCACAACGAAGCCGGGACAGGGGACCCCCGGGGACCCAGTACTTC
V gene: TRBV18
D gene: TRBD1
clone size: NA
J gene: TRBJ2-5

CDR3 protein: CASSPWTGKAYEQYF
CDR3 DNA: TGTGCCAGCAGTCCGTGGACAGGGAAAGCCTACGAGCAGTACTTC
V gene: TRBV27
D gene: TRBD1
clone size: once
J gene: TRBJ2-7

CDR3 protein: CASSQANRGGYTDTQYF
CDR3 DNA: TGTGCCAGCAGCCAAGCGAATCGAGGGGGTTACACAGATACGCAGTATTTT
V gene: TRBV14
D gene: NA
clone size: NA
J gene: TRBJ2-3

CDR3 protein: CASSSYLGYTF
CDR3 DNA: TGTGCCAGCAGCTCCTATCTAGGCTACACCTTC
V gene: TRBV7-2
D gene: NA
clone size: NA
J gene: TRBJ1-2

CDR3 protein: CASSHNIDQTANSYEQYF
CDR3 DNA: TGCGCCAGCAGCCACAATATCGACCAGACAGCCAACTCCTACGAGCAGTACTTC
V gene: TRBV4-1
D gene: NA
clone size: few
J gene: TRBJ2-7

CDR3 protein: CASSLANTGQTTEAFF
CDR3 DNA: TGTGCCAGCAGCTTAGCCAATACGGGACAGACAACTGAAGCTTTCTTT
V gene: TRBV7-6
D gene: TRBD1
clone size: NA
J gene: TRBJ1-1

CDR3 protein: CAISEGTGKETQYF
CDR3 DNA: TGTGCCATCAGTGAGGGGACAGGGAAAGAGACCCAGTACTTC
V gene: TRBV10-3
D gene: TRBD1
clone size: NA
J gene: TRBJ2-5

CDR3 protein: CASSLGRQGDEQFF
CDR3 DNA: TGTGCCAGCAGCTTAGGTCGACAGGGGGATGAGCAGTTCTTC
V gene: TRBV7-9
D gene: TRBD1
clone size: few
J gene: TRBJ2-1

CDR3 protein: CASSLETGGSHTIYF
CDR3 DNA: TGTGCCAGCAGTTTAGAAACAGGGGGCAGCCACACCATATATTTT
V gene: TRBV28
D gene: TRBD1
clone size: NA
J gene: TRBJ1-3

CDR3 protein: CASSLRQASGQPQHF
CDR3 DNA: TGTGCCAGCAGTTTAAGGCAGGCCTCTGGGCAGCCCCAGCATTTT
V gene: TRBV28
D gene: NA
clone size: NA
J gene: TRBJ1-5

CDR3 protein: CASRAGTAALGYGYTF
CDR3 DNA: TGTGCCAGCAGGGCCGGGACAGCCGCTTTGGGCTATGGCTACACCTTC
V gene: TRBV7-9
D gene: TRBD1
clone size: NA
J gene: TRBJ1-2

CDR3 protein: CASSVVANTEAFF
CDR3 DNA: TGTGCCAGCAGCGTAGTGGCGAACACTGAAGCTTTCTTT
V gene: TRBV9
D gene: NA
clone size: NA
J gene: TRBJ1-1

CDR3 protein: CASSSTGTDYYGYTF
CDR3 DNA: TGTGCCAGCAGTTCCACCGGGACAGACTACTATGGCTACACCTTC
V gene: TRBV27
D gene: TRBD1
clone size: NA
J gene: TRBJ1-2

CDR3 protein: CSFRQNSGNTIYF
CDR3 DNA: TGCAGCTTTAGACAAAACTCTGGAAACACCATATATTTT
V gene: TRBV29-1
D gene: NA
clone size: NA
J gene: TRBJ1-3

CDR3 protein: CASNSQGADRDGYTF
CDR3 DNA: TGTGCCAGCAATTCCCAAGGGGCGGATCGGGATGGCTACACCTTC
V gene: TRBV2
D gene: NA
clone size: few
J gene: TRBJ1-2

CDR3 protein: CASSLIQGVGELFF
CDR3 DNA: TGTGCCAGCAGCTTAATACAGGGGGTGGGGGAGCTGTTTTTT
V gene: TRBV28
D gene: TRBD1
clone size: NA
J gene: TRBJ2-2

CDR3 protein: CASSSWDRPYEQYF
CDR3 DNA: TGTGCCAGCAGTTCGTGGGACAGACCCTACGAGCAGTACTTC
V gene: TRBV27
D gene: TRBD1
clone size: NA
J gene: TRBJ2-7

CDR3 protein: CASSSPSGQGSYEQYF
CDR3 DNA: TGTGCCAGCAGCTCCCCGTCGGGACAGGGATCCTACGAGCAGTACTTC
V gene: TRBV5-4
D gene: TRBD1
clone size: NA
J gene: TRBJ2-7

CDR3 protein: CASSVSILRGETQYF
CDR3 DNA: TGTGCCAGCAGCGTTAGCATCCTAAGAGGGGAGACCCAGTACTTC
V gene: TRBV9
D gene: NA
clone size: NA
J gene: TRBJ2-5

CDR3 protein: CASSPSWTMNTEAFF
CDR3 DNA: TGTGCCAGCAGCCCTTCTTGGACAATGAACACTGAAGCTTTCTTT
V gene: TRBV5-4
D gene: NA
clone size: NA
J gene: TRBJ1-1

CDR3 protein: CASSSLDRGNEQYF
CDR3 DNA: TGTGCCAGCAGCTCCCTGGACAGGGGTAACGAGCAGTACTTC
V gene: TRBV7-2
D gene: TRBD1
clone size: NA
J gene: TRBJ2-7

CDR3 protein: CASSAKGGTEAFF
CDR3 DNA: TGTGCCAGCAGTGCAAAAGGGGGTACTGAAGCTTTCTTT
V gene: TRBV6-1
D gene: NA
clone size: NA
J gene: TRBJ1-1

CDR3 protein: CASSLRPGLAGGPADTQYF
CDR3 DNA: TGTGCCAGCAGTCTACGCCCGGGACTAGCGGGAGGGCCGGCAGATACGCAGTATTTT
V gene: TRBV28
D gene: TRBD2
clone size: NA
J gene: TRBJ2-3

CDR3 protein: CASSSLLAEDPYEQYF
CDR3 DNA: TGTGCCAGCTCATCCCTACTAGCGGAGGATCCCTACGAGCAGTACTTC
V gene: TRBV18
D gene: TRBD2
clone size: few
J gene: TRBJ2-7

CDR3 protein: CASSSGQGKNSPLHF
CDR3 DNA: TGTGCCAGCAGCTCTGGACAGGGGAAAAATTCACCCCTCCACTTT
V gene: TRBV7-2
D gene: TRBD1
clone size: NA
J gene: TRBJ1-6

CDR3 protein: CASSLWLSGRAPPDTQYF
CDR3 DNA: TGTGCCAGCAGCTTATGGTTAAGCGGGAGGGCCCCGCCAGATACGCAGTATTTT
V gene: TRBV11-2
D gene: TRBD2
clone size: NA
J gene: TRBJ2-3

CDR3 protein: CASSGTGGYGYTF
CDR3 DNA: TGTGCCAGCAGCGGGACAGGGGGGTATGGCTACACCTTC
V gene: TRBV2
D gene: TRBD1
clone size: few
J gene: TRBJ1-2

CDR3 protein: CASSRQGLTYEQYF
CDR3 DNA: TGTGCCAGCAGCCGCCAGGGACTGACCTACGAGCAGTACTTC
V gene: TRBV7-8
D gene: NA
clone size: NA
J gene: TRBJ2-7

CDR3 protein: CASSRPGRVDTIYF
CDR3 DNA: TGTGCCAGCAGTCGCCCAGGGAGGGTCGACACCATATATTTT
V gene: TRBV28
D gene: NA
clone size: NA
J gene: TRBJ1-3

CDR3 protein: CASSEYPTEYTF
CDR3 DNA: TGTGCCAGCAGTGAATATCCGACAGAGTACACCTTC
V gene: TRBV2
D gene: NA
clone size: NA
J gene: TRBJ1-2

CDR3 protein: CAWSVLFGQGHDYEQYF
CDR3 DNA: TGTGCCTGGAGTGTACTTTTCGGACAGGGCCATGACTACGAGCAGTACTTC
V gene: TRBV30
D gene: TRBD1
clone size: NA
J gene: TRBJ2-7

CDR3 protein: CASNCEDYYGYTF
CDR3 DNA: TGTGCCAGCAATTGCGAGGATTACTATGGCTACACCTTC
V gene: TRBV7-3
D gene: NA
clone size: NA
J gene: TRBJ1-2

CDR3 protein: CSAADPLAGGPRNEQFF
CDR3 DNA: TGCAGCGCCGCGGACCCCTTGGCGGGAGGGCCAAGGAATGAGCAGTTCTTC
V gene: TRBV29-1
D gene: TRBD2
clone size: NA
J gene: TRBJ2-1

CDR3 protein: CASSPAGAGGREQYF
CDR3 DNA: TGTGCCAGCAGTCCGGCCGGGGCAGGGGGTCGCGAGCAGTACTTC
V gene: TRBV28
D gene: TRBD1
clone size: NA
J gene: TRBJ2-7

CDR3 protein: CASGTVVSGANVLTF
CDR3 DNA: TGTGCCTCGGGGACAGTGGTCTCTGGGGCCAACGTCCTGACTTTC
V gene: TRBV6-5
D gene: TRBD1
clone size: NA
J gene: TRBJ2-6

CDR3 protein: CASQLLEGYTEAFF
CDR3 DNA: TGTGCCAGTCAGTTACTAGAAGGGTACACTGAAGCTTTCTTT
V gene: TRBV6-5
D gene: NA
clone size: NA
J gene: TRBJ1-1